This TCR beta chain was observed in a study of vaccination and CD4 T cells after COVID-19. Specified treatment: approximately nine-day PBMC culture with coronavirus spike peptide pools or control peptides (ViraFEST assay). Culture conditions combined more than 1.5 million PBMCs per well with approximately 10 IU/ml IL-2 and 9 to 10 ug/ml peptide pools. With approximately 10 days of culture completed, CD4+ T cells were isolated by negative selection. CDR3 length equals 13 residues. The V gene's germline CDR1 is MNHNS and CDR2 SASEGT. The germline V and J ends were trimmed by 5 bases and 6 bases, with 14 bases remaining between them. With the Oncomine TCR Beta short-read assay, DNA from cultured CD4+ T cells was sequenced. Genomic DNA was isolated from CD4+ T cells that had been cultured. A single record per CDR3 protein comes from TCRdb applying MiXCR to the PCR reads. Altogether 20,000 to 25,000 distinct CDR3 sequences are present, around 50% being singletons, with the ten largest covering about 8.4%.

This clonotype has more than one count but fewer than ten. The target antigen is unknown. Study-wide results and caveats: Early post-infection timepoints were missing, and relatively few convalescent patients were studied.

The sample comprised CD4+ T cells from blood, cultured in vitro. The receptor's source is a human donor who had recovered from COVID-19. The chain combines TRBV6-1 with TRBJ2-7; TRBD2 is a possible D gene (5 bases). The CDR3 nucleotides read TGTGCCAGCAGTCCACTGGAGGCTGCCGAGCAGTACTTC. Its translation is CASSPLEAAEQYF.